This TCR beta chain was identified during a study of vaccination effects on CD4 cells after COVID-19. In the study overall: The cohort was immunized with two doses of either the BNT162b2 or mRNA-1273 vaccine. Supplemented with 7.5 to 10 IU/ml IL-2 and roughly 10 ug/ml peptides, around 2 million PBMC per well were kept in culture.

To note about this clone: Its target is not known.

Some clones are missing from TCRdb's copy, which holds only in-frame ones; the method was immunoSEQ multiplex PCR. The profile covers 70,000 or so clones, with 70% to 80% appearing a single time and roughly 2% taken by the ten largest. Whole-study findings and limits: Marked contraction was observed in infection-induced and vaccine-induced clones late after vaccination. Convalescent patients were few in the study, and early post-infection timepoints were absent.

Scientists isolated CD4+ T cells after a roughly ten-day culture period ended. Here the sequenced sample was CD4+ T cells from PBMCs cultured without peptide, taken before COVID-19 vaccination. The sequence was collected from a human donor who received a COVID-19 vaccine.

Here the CDR3 DNA reads TGTGCCAGCCGACAGAACTCGAACACCGGGGAGCTGTTTTTT. Translated: CASRQNSNTGELFF. The chain combines TRBV7-2 with TRBJ2-2, with a tentative D call TRBD1 (5 bases). From germline, CDR1 is SGHTA and CDR2 FQGNSA. V was cut by 8 bases and J by 0 bases, with 10 bases left in between. This CDR3 region has 14 residues. The full variable domain, in which reference TRBV7-2 and TRBJ2-2 provide the parts outside the CDR3, is GAGVSQSPSNKVTEKGKDVELRCDPISGHTALYWYRQSLGQGLEFLIYFQGNSAPDKSGLPSDRFSAERTGGSVSTLTIQRTQQEDSAVYLCASRQNSNTGELFFGEGSRLTVL.